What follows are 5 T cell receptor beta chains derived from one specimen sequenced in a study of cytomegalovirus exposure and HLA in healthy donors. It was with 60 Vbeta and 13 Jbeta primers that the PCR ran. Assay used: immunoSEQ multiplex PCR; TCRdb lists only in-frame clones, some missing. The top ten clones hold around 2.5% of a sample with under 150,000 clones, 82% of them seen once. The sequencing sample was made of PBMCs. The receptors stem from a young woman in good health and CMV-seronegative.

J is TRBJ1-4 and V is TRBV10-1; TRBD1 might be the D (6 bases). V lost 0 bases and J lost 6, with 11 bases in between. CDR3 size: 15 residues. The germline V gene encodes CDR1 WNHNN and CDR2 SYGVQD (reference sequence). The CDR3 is CASSESPGDDEKLFF. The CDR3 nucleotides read TGCGCCAGCAGTGAGTCTCCAGGGGACGATGAAAAACTGTTTTTT.

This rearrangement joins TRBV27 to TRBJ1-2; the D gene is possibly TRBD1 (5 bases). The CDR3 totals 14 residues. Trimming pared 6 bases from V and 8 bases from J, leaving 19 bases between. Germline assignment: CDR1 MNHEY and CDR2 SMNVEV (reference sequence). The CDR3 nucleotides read TGTGCCAGCAGACCCGGCGGGGGGGAAGAGGGCTACACCTTC. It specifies CASRPGGGEEGYTF.

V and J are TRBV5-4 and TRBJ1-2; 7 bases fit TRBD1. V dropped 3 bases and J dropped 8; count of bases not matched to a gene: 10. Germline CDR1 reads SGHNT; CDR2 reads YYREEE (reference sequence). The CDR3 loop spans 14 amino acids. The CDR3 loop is CASSWGTDFLGYTF. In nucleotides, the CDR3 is TGTGCCAGCAGCTGGGGGACAGATTTCTTAGGCTACACCTTC.

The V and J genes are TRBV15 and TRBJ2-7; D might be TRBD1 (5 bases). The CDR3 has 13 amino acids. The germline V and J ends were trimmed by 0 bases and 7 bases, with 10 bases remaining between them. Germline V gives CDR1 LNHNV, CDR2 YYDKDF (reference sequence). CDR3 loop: CATSRDLQAEQYF. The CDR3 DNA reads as TGTGCCACCAGCAGAGATTTACAGGCGGAGCAGTACTTC. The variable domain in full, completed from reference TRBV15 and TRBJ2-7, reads DAMVIQNPRYQVTQFGKPVTLSCSQTLNHNVMYWYQQKSSQAPKLLFHYYDKDFNNEADTPDNFQSRRPNTSFCFLDIRSPGLGDTAMYLCATSRDLQAEQYFGPGTRLTVT.

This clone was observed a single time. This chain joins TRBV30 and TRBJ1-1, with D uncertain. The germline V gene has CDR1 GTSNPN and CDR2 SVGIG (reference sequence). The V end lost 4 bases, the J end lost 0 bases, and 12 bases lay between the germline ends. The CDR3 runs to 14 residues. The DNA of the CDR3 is TGTGCCTGGATTGGCCGGGTAGTGAACACTGAAGCTTTCTTT. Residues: CAWIGRVVNTEAFF.